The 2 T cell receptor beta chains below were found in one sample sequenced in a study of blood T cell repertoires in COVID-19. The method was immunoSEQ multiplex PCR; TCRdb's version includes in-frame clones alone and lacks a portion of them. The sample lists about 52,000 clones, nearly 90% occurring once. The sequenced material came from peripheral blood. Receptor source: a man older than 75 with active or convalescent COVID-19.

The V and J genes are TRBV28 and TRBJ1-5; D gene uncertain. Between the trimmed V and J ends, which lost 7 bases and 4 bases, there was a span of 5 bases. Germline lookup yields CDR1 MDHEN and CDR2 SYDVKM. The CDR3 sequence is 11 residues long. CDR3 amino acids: CASTRNQPQHF. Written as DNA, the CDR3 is TGTGCCAGCACTAGAAATCAGCCCCAGCATTTT.

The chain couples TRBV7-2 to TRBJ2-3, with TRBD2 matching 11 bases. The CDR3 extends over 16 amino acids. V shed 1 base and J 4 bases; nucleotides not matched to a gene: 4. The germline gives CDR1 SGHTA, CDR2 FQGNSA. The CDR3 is CASSLDSGGAADTQYF. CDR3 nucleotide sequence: TGTGCCAGCAGCTTAGATAGCGGGGGGGCAGCAGATACGCAGTATTTT.